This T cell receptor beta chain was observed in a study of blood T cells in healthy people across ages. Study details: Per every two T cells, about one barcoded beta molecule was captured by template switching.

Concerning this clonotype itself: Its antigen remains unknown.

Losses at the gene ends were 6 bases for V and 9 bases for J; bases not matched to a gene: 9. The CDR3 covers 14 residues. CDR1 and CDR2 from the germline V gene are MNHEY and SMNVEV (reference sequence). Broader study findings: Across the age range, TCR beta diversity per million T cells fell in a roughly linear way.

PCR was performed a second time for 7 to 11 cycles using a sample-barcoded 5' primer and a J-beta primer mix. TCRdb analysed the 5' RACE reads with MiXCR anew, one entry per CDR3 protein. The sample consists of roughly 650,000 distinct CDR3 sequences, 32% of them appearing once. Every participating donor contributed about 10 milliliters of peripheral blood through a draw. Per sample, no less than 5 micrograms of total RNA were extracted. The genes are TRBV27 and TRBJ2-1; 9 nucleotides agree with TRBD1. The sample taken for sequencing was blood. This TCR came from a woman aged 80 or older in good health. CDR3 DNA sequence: TGTGCCAGCAGACAATTACAGGGGGCGAGTGAGCAGTTCTTC. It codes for CASRQLQGASEQFF.